What follows are 9 T cell receptor beta chains derived from one specimen sequenced in a study of T cell repertoires in cytomegalovirus infection. A single record per CDR3 protein comes from TCRdb applying MiXCR to the reads. The table has 700,000 to 850,000 distinct CDR3 sequences, about 33% seen once. Antigen specificity for these receptors is unknown. The specimen comprised cultured CD8+ T cells from PBMCs, sampled from culture after CMV antigen stimulation. The receptors come from a human donor in good health (CMV status not recorded). Some clones in this sample may be carry-over from other donors' samples.

This clonotype came up a few times. V and J are TRBV4-1 and TRBJ1-3; unclear D gene. There are 15 residues in the CDR3. Germline assignment: CDR1 MGHRA and CDR2 YSYEKL. Trimming took off 1 base at V and 0 bases at J, with 7 bases between the two ends. DNA of the CDR3: TGCGCCAGCAGCCAAGGGATCAACTCTGGAAACACCATATATTTT. Protein: CASSQGINSGNTIYF.

This chain links TRBV4-3 with TRBJ2-2; D is undetermined. This CDR3 has 14 residues. CDR1 is LGHNA, CDR2 YSLEER, per germline. Deletions cut 0 bases from V and 4 bases from J, with 6 bases between. The CDR3, as DNA: TGCGCCAGCAGCCAAGATCGACCCACCGGGGAGCTGTTTTTT. The encoded protein is CASSQDRPTGELFF.

V and J are TRBV12-3 or TRBV12-4 and TRBJ2-1, with D maybe TRBD2 (7 bases). V was pared by 6 bases and J by 9 bases, with 18 bases between. The CDR3 contains 14 residues. The CDR3 region has the DNA TGTGCCAGCAGATACCCCGGGGGGCTCTCTGAGCAGTTCTTC. This sequence encodes CASRYPGGLSEQFF.

V is TRBV14 and J is TRBJ2-1, with D possibly being TRBD1 or TRBD2 (5 bases each). This CDR3 is 13 amino acids long. Trimming shortened V by 1 base and J by 7 bases, and 8 bases separated the two germline ends. The germline V gene has CDR1 SGHDN and CDR2 FVKESK. DNA for the CDR3: TGTGCCAGCAGCCAAGGGGGGAAGAATGAGCAGTTCTTC. Translation: CASSQGGKNEQFF.

V usage is TRBV7-3 and J usage is TRBJ2-3; 9 bases align to TRBD2. Germline V gene data show CDR1 as SGHTA and CDR2 as FQGTGA. Trimming took 4 bases from V and 2 from J; bases not matched to a gene: 7. CDR3 size: 16 residues. DNA for the CDR3: TGTGCCAGCAGCTCATTTAGCGGGGGCGTCACAGATACGCAGTATTTT. Amino acids: CASSSFSGGVTDTQYF. Combining the CDR3 with reference TRBV7-3 and TRBJ2-3 gives the whole variable domain GAGVSQTPSNKVTEKGKYVELRCDPISGHTALYWYRQSLGQGPEFLIYFQGTGAADDSGLPNDRFFAVRPEGSVSTLKIQRTERGDSAVYLCASSSFSGGVTDTQYFGPGTRLTVL.

This clonotype appeared many times. This chain connects TRBV7-3 to TRBJ2-5; 9 nucleotides align to TRBD1. The germline V gene encodes CDR1 SGHTA and CDR2 FQGTGA. The CDR3 extends over 17 amino acids. With V trimmed by 3 bases and J by 1 base, 9 bases remained unmatched. DNA for the CDR3: TGTGCCAGCAGCTTCTCCGGGACAGGGTTAATCCAAGAGACCCAGTACTTC. Its protein product is CASSFSGTGLIQETQYF. Full variable domain (remainder filled in from reference TRBV7-3 and TRBJ2-5): GAGVSQTPSNKVTEKGKYVELRCDPISGHTALYWYRQSLGQGPEFLIYFQGTGAADDSGLPNDRFFAVRPEGSVSTLKIQRTERGDSAVYLCASSFSGTGLIQETQYFGPGTRLLVL.

In this sample, this clonotype turned up a few times. The chain links TRBV24-1 to TRBJ2-2; TRBD1 is a possible D gene (5 bases). The ends were cut back, 0 bases at V and 1 base at J, with 14 bases in the middle. The CDR3 is 18 amino acids. Germline CDR1 is KGHDR and CDR2 is SFDVKD. The CDR3, as DNA: TGTGCCACCAGTGATTTGCAATTGGGGCAGGGGAACACCGGGGAGCTGTTTTTT. Its protein product is CATSDLQLGQGNTGELFF.

V is TRBV28 and J is TRBJ2-5, with 8 bases lining up with TRBD1. Germline V gene data show CDR1 as MDHEN and CDR2 as SYDVKM. The CDR3 extends over 16 amino acids. J lost 0 bases, V lost 6 bases, and 9 bases had no gene match. Here the CDR3 DNA reads TGTGCCAGCAGCTCCGGACAGGGCCGGTACCAAGAGACCCAGTACTTC. Protein product: CASSSGQGRYQETQYF.

The J gene is TRBJ1-6, the V gene TRBV28; 7 bases align to TRBD1. Germline V lookup: CDR1 MDHEN, CDR2 SYDVKM. The V gene end was trimmed by 7 bases and the J gene end by 7 bases; junction bases not matched to a gene: 7. The CDR3 runs 14 residues. The CDR3 region is CASTHDRVNSPLHF. The CDR3 nucleotides are TGTGCCAGCACCCATGACAGGGTCAATTCACCCCTCCACTTT. The variable domain in full, completed from reference TRBV28 and TRBJ1-6, reads DVKVTQSSRYLVKRTGEKVFLECVQDMDHENMFWYRQDPGLGLRLIYFSYDVKMKEKGDIPEGYSVSREKKERFSLILESASTNQTSMYLCASTHDRVNSPLHFGNGTRLTVT.